Listed here are 4 T cell receptor beta chains from one sample, sequenced in a study of cytomegalovirus exposure and HLA in healthy donors. The PCR contained 60 Vbeta and 13 Jbeta primers. The repertoire was sequenced with immunoSEQ multiplex PCR; TCRdb's copy has only in-frame clones and lacks some. The sample consists of roughly 93,000 clones, around 77% of them appearing once. Sequenced: PBMCs. These receptors were taken from a man under 40 in good health and CMV-seronegative.

This clone was counted a few times. The chain uses TRBV5-1 and TRBJ1-1; 8 nucleotides match TRBD1. Germline assignment: CDR1 SGHRS and CDR2 YFSETQ. The CDR3 is 14 amino acids. After removal of 1 base from V and 12 bases from J, the junction contained 11 bases not matched to a gene. CDR3 protein: CASSLIGTGDGPFF. CDR3 DNA sequence: TGCGCCAGCAGCTTGATTGGGACAGGTGATGGACCTTTCTTT. Complete variable domain (other parts from reference TRBV5-1 and TRBJ1-1): KAGVTQTPRYLIKTRGQQVTLSCSPISGHRSVSWYQQTPGQGLQFLFEYFSETQRNKGNFPGRFSGRQFSNSRSEMNVSTLELGDSALYLCASSLIGTGDGPFFGQGTRLTVV.

V gene TRBV6-6 combines with J gene TRBJ2-7, with D possibly matching TRBD1 (5 bases). V shed 2 bases and J shed 6 bases, with 11 bases lying between them. The CDR3 has 13 residues. Germline CDR1 is MNHNY and CDR2 is SVGAGI (reference sequence). CDR3 bases: TGTGCCAGCAGTTACAGGGGATCAGGCGAGCAGTACGTC. This encodes CASSYRGSGEQYV.

The chain combines TRBV7-2 with TRBJ1-3, with TRBD1 matching 7 bases. The CDR3 runs 16 residues. Per the germline V gene, CDR1 is SGHTA and CDR2 is FQGNSA. J lost 0 bases, V lost 5 bases, and 7 bases had no gene match. The CDR3 spells CASSTGQASSGNTIYF. Here the CDR3 DNA reads TGTGCCAGCAGCACCGGACAGGCGAGCTCTGGAAACACCATATATTTT.

This chain joins TRBV7-8 and TRBJ1-4, with D perhaps matching TRBD1 (6 bases). The V end was cut by 6 bases, the J end by 4 bases, with 9 bases between. Germline values: CDR1 SGHVS, CDR2 FQNEAQ. CDR3 length equals 13 residues. In DNA, the CDR3 is TGTGCCAGCAGTCAGGGGTTTAATGAAAAACTGTTTTTT. Protein sequence: CASSQGFNEKLFF.